This T cell receptor (beta chain) was documented in a study of Ad26.COV2.S vaccination and SARS-CoV-2 variants (dated by TCRdb to the early 2020s). With respect to the entire study: Vaccine-arm donors came from COV1001, a multicentre, randomized, double-blind, placebo-controlled phase I-IIa trial of Ad26.COV2.S in healthy adults. Trial participants were randomized into five groups of five, in which low-dose or high-dose Ad26.COV2.S was given once or twice, or placebo was given on both occasions. TCRbeta repertoire sequencing served as the tool for gauging how specific and how broad the SARS-CoV-2-reactive T cell receptors were following Ad26.COV2.S vaccination. Dosing of Ad26.COV2.S was intramuscular, at either 5x10^10 or 1x10^11 viral particles, delivered as one shot or as two shots spaced 56 days apart. The TCR-sequenced set comprised approximately 32 samples: around 20 Ad26.COV2.S vaccine recipients, 5 placebo recipients and 8 SARS-CoV-2 convalescent individuals. Throughout the experiments and outcome assessment, investigators stayed blinded to trial group allocation. The paper as a whole reports these results and caveats: It was noted by the authors that total T cell responses may have been underestimated by the TCR breadth and depth analyses. Substantial breadth of spike-specific CD8+ and CD4+ T cell responses was reported after vaccination. The study lacked the statistical power to compare responses across vaccine doses or regimens. Comparable non-spike TCR breadth was observed between vaccine and placebo recipients, consistent with only spike being contained in the vaccine. Compared with placebo recipients, Ad26.COV2.S recipients showed higher spike-specific TCR breadth (P = 0.0014).

The immunoSEQ Assay was used to sequence TCRbeta CDR3 regions. After extraction, genomic DNA underwent amplification by bias-controlled multiplex PCR, followed by high-throughput sequencing. In the paper's pipeline: Collapsing and filtering of sequences were performed to quantify the absolute abundance of each unique TCRbeta CDR3 region. Usable DNA was measured by amplifying reference genes present in all nucleated cells, and TCRbeta template counts were normalized to that usable DNA to estimate T cell fraction. Repertoire TCRs were annotated as SARS-CoV-2-specific by exact matching of V gene, CDR3 amino acid sequence and J gene to a known reactive TCR set. The reference SARS-CoV-2 TCR set was obtained from MIRA and was filtered for enrichment in COVID-19-positive ImmuneCODE repertoires, whereby public or cross-reactive TCRs were removed. Using the MIRA antigens, annotated TCRs were further analysed by specific ORF or by position within an ORF. Depth was the summed frequency of annotated unique rearrangements, while breadth was defined as annotated unique rearrangements over total unique productive rearrangements. Two-sided Wilcoxon rank-sum tests were used to compare TCR breadth between groups. TCRdb mirrors the immuneACCESS table, restricted to in-frame sequences. Some clones are absent from its copies; in checked studies, under half trace to an unresolved V gene, and the reason for the others is unknown. V, J and clone size derive from that table, while D and trimming were established from the DNA sequence. The sample table lists about 680,000 clones, about 90% of them with a count of one. The ten largest clones capture over 1.3% of the sample.

V is reduced by 6 bases and J by 3 bases, leaving a spacing of 20 bases between them. The CDR3, from cysteine to phenylalanine, totals 16 residues. Only the CDR3 DNA stays, 48 bases, in frame from base 1. CDR1 KGHSH and CDR2 LQKENI were looked up in the germline V gene. As for this clone: Its antigen is not yet known. The record has no base qualities; no much larger clone is one base away.

The treatment or condition label of this sample denotes: approximately 18 received Ad26.COV2.S at low or high dose, single or two shots; roughly 5 received placebo; per-sample allocation not given. Repertoires of vaccine and placebo recipients were sequenced from samples collected on day 63 after the first injection. Between 29 July and 7 August 2020, Cohort 1b enrolled 20 to 30 adults aged 18-55 years at one site in Boston, USA. Ad26.COV2.S was a replication-incompetent adenovirus type 26 vector that expressed a prefusion-stabilized SARS-CoV-2 spike protein derived from the original Wuhan strain.

This clonotype originated in a person between 18 and 59 years old who received the Ad26.COV2.S COVID-19 vaccine or a placebo. The V and J genes are TRBV18 and TRBJ1-1; a tentative D call is TRBD1 (6 bases match). The material was peripheral blood, obtained in a trial of Ad26.COV2.S vaccine versus placebo. The CDR3 reads as follows: CASSLGQFSGDTEAFF. At the DNA level, the sequence is TGTGCCAGCTCTCTCGGACAGTTTTCTGGGGACACTGAAGCTTTCTTT.